These 19 T cell receptor beta chains originate from one sample sequenced in a study of vaccination and CD4 T cells after COVID-19 (dated by TCRdb to the early 2020s). The antigens these receptors bind are not known. Library prep was done by PCR. The sequencing machine was an Illumina iSeq 100. TCR sequencing of DNA from cultured CD4+ T cells used the Oncomine TCR Beta short-read assay at the Johns Hopkins FTIC core. Using fastp trimming at Q25 and MiXCR clonotype assembly, TCRdb reanalyzed the public sequencing data and kept in-frame beta chains. Duplicate CDR3 protein sequences are folded into a single record with the most common DNA and genes. Counted in this sample were several thousand distinct CDR3 sequences; about 20% of them appeared once. 27% of the sample is held by the ten biggest clonotypes. Interpreted using the paper, the treatment or condition label stands for: approximately nine-day PBMC culture with coronavirus spike peptide pools or control peptides (ViraFEST assay).

What was sequenced was CD4+ T cells from blood, cultured in vitro. The origin of the receptors is a human donor who had recovered from COVID-19.

A few counts support this clonotype. J is TRBJ2-2 and V is TRBV30, with D uncertain. V was pared by 2 bases and J by 10 bases, with 8 bases between. This CDR3 has 11 residues. The V gene's germline CDR1 is GTSNPN and CDR2 SVGIG (reference sequence). The CDR3 bases are TGTGCCTGGAGTTCCGCCGAGGAGCTGTTTTTT. Its translation: CAWSSAEELFF.

The chain uses TRBV12-3 or TRBV12-4 and TRBJ1-2; TRBD1 aligns across 8 bases. V lost 4 bases to trimming and J lost 8 bases; unmatched junction nucleotides: 6. The CDR3 is 13 amino acids. The chain's CDR3 is CASSWTGSRGYTF. The CDR3, as DNA: TGTGCCAGCAGTTGGACAGGGTCGCGGGGCTACACCTTC.

The V call is TRBV5-6, the J call TRBJ2-7, with 9 bases fitting TRBD1. This CDR3 contains 14 residues. Germline loops: CDR1 SGHDT, CDR2 YYEEEE. With V trimmed by 0 bases and J by 6 bases, 4 bases remained unmatched. The CDR3 sequence is CASSLGQGVSEQYF. DNA of the CDR3: TGTGCCAGCAGCTTGGGACAGGGGGTGTCCGAGCAGTACTTC.

The chain links TRBV4-1 to TRBJ2-7; 7 bases are a match to TRBD2. The trim removed 1 base at V and 2 bases at J, leaving 5 bases unmatched. The CDR3 is 15 residues long. Germline CDR1 MGHRA, CDR2 YSYEKL. This CDR3 reads CASSQAGTTTYEQYF. CDR3 in DNA: TGCGCCAGCAGCCAAGCCGGGACTACTACCTACGAGCAGTACTTC.

The genes are TRBV19 and TRBJ1-4; D is possibly TRBD1 (6 bases). Germline values: CDR1 LNHDA, CDR2 SQIVND (reference sequence). Deletions cut 3 bases from V and 5 bases from J, with 19 bases between. The CDR3 has 17 residues. CDR3 residues: CASSIPDPSGVNEKLFF. CDR3 in DNA: TGTGCCAGTAGTATCCCGGACCCCTCAGGGGTGAATGAAAAACTGTTTTTT.

The V and J genes are TRBV18 and TRBJ1-5; TRBD1 agrees at 8 bases. Trimming cost V 4 bases and J 5 bases; bases outside gene matches: 13. This CDR3 contains 17 residues. Germline CDR1 reads KGHSH; CDR2 reads LQKENI. The DNA for the CDR3 is TGTGCCAGCTCACGCAGATTTGCAGGGGGCGCGGATCAGCCCCAGCATTTT. This gives the protein CASSRRFAGGADQPQHF.

The chain recombines TRBV9 with TRBJ2-3; 8 bases line up with TRBD2. The length of the CDR3 is 16 residues. The germline CDR1 and CDR2 sequences are SGDLS and YYNGEE. V shed 0 bases, J shed 8 bases, and the junction held 11 bases outside the gene matches. The CDR3, as DNA: TGTGCCAGCAGCGTAGAAGGCAGCGGGAGATTGGGTACGCAGTATTTT. It is translated as CASSVEGSGRLGTQYF.

This chain uses TRBV5-1 with TRBJ1-2; TRBD1 aligns across 8 bases. J lost 7 bases, V lost 4 bases, and 12 bases had no gene match. The CDR3 loop spans 15 amino acids. Germline V lookup: CDR1 SGHRS, CDR2 YFSETQ. The CDR3 is CASSTDSGGASGYTF. The DNA for the CDR3 is TGCGCCAGCAGCACTGACTCAGGGGGCGCGAGTGGCTACACCTTC.

The chain combines TRBV19 with TRBJ2-7, with D hard to call. V was pared by 6 bases and J by 6 bases, with 15 bases between. The germline V gene has CDR1 LNHDA and CDR2 SQIVND (reference sequence). This CDR3 contains 13 residues. The CDR3 region is CASSRTERSEQYF. In nucleotides, the CDR3 is TGTGCCAGTAGCCGGACGGAACGCTCCGAGCAGTACTTC.

By frequency in the sample, this clonotype is medium-sized. V usage is TRBV6-5 and J usage is TRBJ1-6; D may be TRBD1 (5 bases). This CDR3 is built from 15 residues. V shed 4 bases and J shed 9 bases, with 16 bases lying between them. CDR1 is MNHEY, CDR2 SVGAGI, per germline. CDR3 amino acids: CASSLDGGTSSPLHF. DNA of the CDR3: TGTGCCAGCAGTTTGGATGGCGGGACTAGTTCACCCCTCCACTTT.

This clonotype is classed as medium-sized. J is TRBJ1-1 and V is TRBV6-5, with 11 bases aligning to TRBD1. Germline CDR1 is MNHEY and CDR2 is SVGAGI. The V gene end was trimmed by 6 bases and the J gene end by 1 base; junction bases not matched to a gene: 7. The CDR3 has 16 residues. This chain's CDR3 is CASRYPGQGENTEAFF. The DNA of the CDR3 is TGTGCCAGCAGATACCCGGGACAGGGGGAGAACACTGAAGCTTTCTTT.

In this sample, this clonotype is medium-sized. For the CDR3, the DNA is TGCAGTGTTTGCCCTTGGGGGGAGACCCAGTACTTC. This sequence encodes CSVCPWGETQYF. The V gene is TRBV20-1, the J gene TRBJ2-5, with D perhaps assigned TRBD1 or TRBD2 (5 bases each). V was trimmed by 7 bases and J by 5 bases, leaving 14 bases between them. This CDR3 has 12 amino acids. CDR1 is DFQATT, CDR2 SNEGSKA, per germline (reference sequence).

The gene calls are TRBV7-2 and TRBJ1-3; tentative D call: TRBD1 (5 bases). Germline values: CDR1 SGHTA, CDR2 FQGNSA. Between the trimmed V and J ends, which lost 3 bases and 5 bases, there was a span of 14 bases. The CDR3 is 15 amino acids. CDR3 amino acids: CASSFSAGSRNTIYF. Written as DNA, the CDR3 is TGTGCCAGCAGCTTTTCAGCAGGGTCCAGAAACACCATATATTTT. The entire variable domain, with the rest obtained from reference TRBV7-2 and TRBJ1-3, is as follows: GAGVSQSPSNKVTEKGKDVELRCDPISGHTALYWYRQSLGQGLEFLIYFQGNSAPDKSGLPSDRFSAERTGGSVSTLTIQRTQQEDSAVYLCASSFSAGSRNTIYFGEGSWLTVV.

This clonotype occurred a few times. The V call is TRBV5-4, the J call TRBJ2-1; 9 positions agree with TRBD1. J lost 4 bases, V lost 0 bases, and 2 bases had no gene match. The CDR3 runs to 15 residues. Germline V lookup: CDR1 SGHNT, CDR2 YYREEE (reference sequence). In DNA, the CDR3 is TGTGCCAGCAGCTTGGACAGGGGGCAGTACAATGAGCAGTTCTTC. Amino acids: CASSLDRGQYNEQFF.

The chain employs TRBV5-6 and TRBJ1-4; D ambiguous. CDR3 size: 13 residues. Germline CDR1 reads SGHDT; CDR2 reads YYEEEE. Trimming removed 0 bases from V and 9 bases from J, with 9 bases in between. As DNA, the CDR3 is TGTGCCAGCAGCTTGGCTGAGGTTAAAAAACTGTTTTTT. It specifies CASSLAEVKKLFF.

This chain connects TRBV19 to TRBJ1-5, with TRBD1 as a possible D gene (6 bases). CDR1 is LNHDA, CDR2 SQIVND, per germline (reference sequence). Trimming stripped 4 bases from V and 6 bases from J, with 13 bases between. This CDR3 region has 14 residues. The CDR3 DNA follows: TGTGCCAGTAGTACACAGGGTTTGGGTCAGCCCCAGCATTTT. Translation gives CASSTQGLGQPQHF.

In its sample, this clonotype ranks as large. This rearrangement joins TRBV4-1 to TRBJ2-3, with D tentatively TRBD2 (5 bases). Germline CDR1 is MGHRA and CDR2 is YSYEKL. This CDR3 region has 17 residues. Deletions cut 0 bases from V and 1 base from J, with 14 bases between. DNA for the CDR3: TGCGCCAGCAGCCAAGATTACGGGGAGCACCGCACAGATACGCAGTATTTT. Its translation: CASSQDYGEHRTDTQYF.

In this sample, this clonotype turned up a few times. The chain recombines TRBV7-8 with TRBJ1-6; D is possibly TRBD1 (5 bases). The CDR3 extends over 19 amino acids. Trimming removed 4 bases from V and 2 bases from J, with 21 bases in between. In germline, CDR1 is SGHVS, CDR2 FQNEAQ. CDR3 nucleotide sequence: TGTGCCAGCAGCTCCTATGTGGCGGGGACTATACCCTATAATTCACCCCTCCACTTT. The encoded protein is CASSSYVAGTIPYNSPLHF.

Only a few counts were recorded for this clonotype. The CDR3 DNA sequence: TGTGCCAGCAGCTTCCCGCTCTACACCGGGGAGCTGTTTTTT. Translating it yields CASSFPLYTGELFF. The chain couples TRBV7-9 to TRBJ2-2; D uncertain. The CDR3 runs 14 residues. CDR1 and CDR2 (germline): SEHNR, FQNEAQ (reference sequence). Between the trimmed V and J ends, which lost 3 bases and 3 bases, there was a span of 8 bases.